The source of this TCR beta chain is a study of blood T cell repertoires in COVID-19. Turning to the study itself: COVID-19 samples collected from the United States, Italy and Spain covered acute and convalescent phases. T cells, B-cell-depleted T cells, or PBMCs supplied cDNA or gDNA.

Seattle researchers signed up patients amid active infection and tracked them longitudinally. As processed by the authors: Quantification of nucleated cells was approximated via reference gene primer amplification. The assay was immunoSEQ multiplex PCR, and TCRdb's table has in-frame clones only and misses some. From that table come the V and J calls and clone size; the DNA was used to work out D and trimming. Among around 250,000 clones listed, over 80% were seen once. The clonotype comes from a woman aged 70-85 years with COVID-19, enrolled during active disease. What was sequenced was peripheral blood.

This CDR3 is CASRKQGLSEKLFF. CDR3 bases: TGTGCCAGCAGGAAACAGGGTTTGAGTGAAAAACTGTTTTTT. The chain carries TRBV6-5 and TRBJ1-4, with D possibly TRBD1 on 6 matching bases. Between the trimmed V and J ends, which lost 6 bases and 7 bases, there was a span of 15 bases. Germline values: CDR1 MNHEY, CDR2 SVGAGI. CDR3 size: 14 residues.